These T cell receptor beta chains were read from a single sample in a study of T cell responses to AZD1222 COVID-19 vaccine. Sequenced by immunoSEQ multiplex PCR; TCRdb stores in-frame clones only, minus some. Of approximately 150,000 clones listed, around 93% are singletons. This specimen was peripheral blood, taken on day 0 of AZD1222 vaccination. All receptors come from an adult in good health. Each CDR3 is given with its conserved first and last residue. A D gene is named only where the DNA matches it firmly. Only part of the rows carry a size: once, few, many, or a class if the clone is expanded.

CDR3 DNA: TGTGCCACCTCGGACGGAGACAGATACTACGAGCAGTACTTC; CDR3 protein: CATSDGDRYYEQYF; J gene: TRBJ2-7; V gene: TRBV24-1; clone size: NA; D gene: NA
CDR3 DNA: TGTGCCAGCAGCCCCGGGCAGACCCAGTACTTC; CDR3 protein: CASSPGQTQYF; J gene: TRBJ2-5; V gene: TRBV6-2/TRBV6-3; clone size: NA; D gene: NA
CDR3 DNA: TGTGCCAGCAGCCCCTCCCTGACCGGCACTGAAGCTTTCTTT; CDR3 protein: CASSPSLTGTEAFF; J gene: TRBJ1-1; V gene: TRBV7-9; clone size: NA; D gene: NA
CDR3 DNA: TGTGCCAGTAGTGTCGGGCCGGCCTCCTACAATGAGCAGTTCTTC; CDR3 protein: CASSVGPASYNEQFF; J gene: TRBJ2-1; V gene: TRBV19; clone size: NA; D gene: NA
CDR3 DNA: TGTGCCAGCAGCTTGGCGTCGGGGGAAGAGACCCAGTACTTC; CDR3 protein: CASSLASGEETQYF; J gene: TRBJ2-5; V gene: TRBV5-4; clone size: NA; D gene: NA
CDR3 DNA: TGCGCCAGCAGCTCCCCCGGCTACACAGATACGCAGTATTTT; CDR3 protein: CASSSPGYTDTQYF; J gene: TRBJ2-3; V gene: TRBV5-1; clone size: NA; D gene: NA
CDR3 DNA: TGCGCCAGCAGCTTGGGGCGGACAGGGTTTAACTATGGCTACACCTTC; CDR3 protein: CASSLGRTGFNYGYTF; J gene: TRBJ1-2; V gene: TRBV5-1; clone size: NA; D gene: TRBD1
CDR3 DNA: TGTGCCAGCAGCGTAGAGGAGTACTCTGGAAACACCATATATTTT; CDR3 protein: CASSVEEYSGNTIYF; J gene: TRBJ1-3; V gene: TRBV9; clone size: NA; D gene: NA
CDR3 DNA: TGTGCCAGCAGTGCATCTTCTCCGGGACAGGGGAGGCGTGGGGCCAACGTCCTGACTTTC; CDR3 protein: CASSASSPGQGRRGANVLTF; J gene: TRBJ2-6; V gene: TRBV6-1; clone size: NA; D gene: TRBD1
CDR3 DNA: TGTGCCACCAGCAGAGGCGGGACAGGGGCACACGAGCAGTACTTC; CDR3 protein: CATSRGGTGAHEQYF; J gene: TRBJ2-7; V gene: TRBV15; clone size: once; D gene: TRBD1
CDR3 DNA: TGTGCCAGTAGGGGGACAGGTTTGTCACCCCTCCACTTT; CDR3 protein: CASRGTGLSPLHF; J gene: TRBJ1-6; V gene: TRBV19; clone size: NA; D gene: TRBD1
CDR3 DNA: TGTGCCAGCAGACTCCGTAGACCGGGGGAAAAACTGTTTTTT; CDR3 protein: CASRLRRPGEKLFF; J gene: TRBJ1-4; V gene: TRBV2; clone size: NA; D gene: NA
CDR3 DNA: TGTGCTAGCAGCTTCAGCCTAGCCACCGATGAGCAGTTCTTC; CDR3 protein: CASSFSLATDEQFF; J gene: TRBJ2-1; V gene: TRBV7-7; clone size: once; D gene: NA
CDR3 DNA: TGTGCCAGCAGTTTAGCGGACAGGGACGATCAGCCCCAGCATTTT; CDR3 protein: CASSLADRDDQPQHF; J gene: TRBJ1-5; V gene: TRBV27; clone size: NA; D gene: TRBD1
CDR3 DNA: TGTGCCAGCAGCCAAGATGGCTCCTACGAGCAGTACTTC; CDR3 protein: CASSQDGSYEQYF; J gene: TRBJ2-7; V gene: TRBV3-1/TRBV3-2; clone size: NA; D gene: NA
CDR3 DNA: TGTGCCAGCAGCCACCCGCCCGCAGCAATACCCCTCCACTTT; CDR3 protein: CASSHPPAAIPLHF; J gene: TRBJ1-6; V gene: TRBV11-2; clone size: NA; D gene: NA
CDR3 DNA: TGTGCCAGCTCACTCAGCAGGGTAGACATTCAGTACTTC; CDR3 protein: CASSLSRVDIQYF; J gene: TRBJ2-4; V gene: TRBV18; clone size: NA; D gene: NA
CDR3 DNA: TGTGCCAGCAAAGGGGCGGACTGGCGCTACAATGAGCAGTTCTTC; CDR3 protein: CASKGADWRYNEQFF; J gene: TRBJ2-1; V gene: TRBV2; clone size: NA; D gene: NA
CDR3 DNA: TGTGCCACCAGTGACCCCGGACTAGCGGGAGCAACTGAGCAGTTCTTC; CDR3 protein: CATSDPGLAGATEQFF; J gene: TRBJ2-1; V gene: TRBV24-1; clone size: NA; D gene: TRBD2
CDR3 DNA: TGTGCCAGCAGTGAAATCATGGATTTCTATGGCTACACCTTC; CDR3 protein: CASSEIMDFYGYTF; J gene: TRBJ1-2; V gene: TRBV6-1; clone size: NA; D gene: NA
CDR3 DNA: TGTGCCAGCGGGGGCCAGGGGGGGAATGAGCAGTTCTTC; CDR3 protein: CASGGQGGNEQFF; J gene: TRBJ2-1; V gene: TRBV2; clone size: once; D gene: NA
CDR3 DNA: TGTGCCAGCAGTCTTACAGCCTCCGGGACAGGGTTTATCGGAAGCAATCAGCCCCAGCATTTT; CDR3 protein: CASSLTASGTGFIGSNQPQHF; J gene: TRBJ1-5; V gene: TRBV27; clone size: NA; D gene: TRBD1
CDR3 DNA: TGCGCCAGCAGTGACAGGGCCTCCTACAATGAGCAGTTCTTC; CDR3 protein: CASSDRASYNEQFF; J gene: TRBJ2-1; V gene: TRBV10-1; clone size: NA; D gene: NA
CDR3 DNA: TGTGCCAGTGGCGGGTCCGGGAACTACGAGCAGTACTTC; CDR3 protein: CASGGSGNYEQYF; J gene: TRBJ2-7; V gene: TRBV2; clone size: NA; D gene: NA
CDR3 DNA: TGTGCCAGCAGCCCGAAGGGTAACGAGCAGTACTTC; CDR3 protein: CASSPKGNEQYF; J gene: TRBJ2-7; V gene: TRBV3-1/TRBV3-2; clone size: NA; D gene: NA
CDR3 DNA: TGTGCCAGCAGCTTAGAATCGGGCGTACAGGGTGGAAGGGACACTGAAGCTTTCTTT; CDR3 protein: CASSLESGVQGGRDTEAFF; J gene: TRBJ1-1; V gene: TRBV7-9; clone size: once; D gene: NA
CDR3 DNA: TGCGCCAGCAGTGGGGGACAACAAAGGCGGGAAAAACTGTTTTTT; CDR3 protein: CASSGGQQRREKLFF; J gene: TRBJ1-4; V gene: TRBV5-1; clone size: NA; D gene: NA
CDR3 DNA: TGTGCCAGCAGCTTACAGGGTATTCAGCCCCAGCATTTT; CDR3 protein: CASSLQGIQPQHF; J gene: TRBJ1-5; V gene: TRBV7-2; clone size: NA; D gene: NA
CDR3 DNA: TGTGCCAGCAGCCCTTCTAGCGGGATCTACAATGAGCAGTTCTTC; CDR3 protein: CASSPSSGIYNEQFF; J gene: TRBJ2-1; V gene: TRBV28; clone size: NA; D gene: TRBD2
CDR3 DNA: TGTGCCAGCAGCTCTGCGGGACAGGGTAAAGCTTTCTTT; CDR3 protein: CASSSAGQGKAFF; J gene: TRBJ1-1; V gene: TRBV7-3; clone size: NA; D gene: TRBD1
CDR3 DNA: TGTGCCAGCAGTTTATCGGGGGATTACAATGAGCAGTTCTTC; CDR3 protein: CASSLSGDYNEQFF; J gene: TRBJ2-1; V gene: TRBV28; clone size: NA; D gene: NA
CDR3 DNA: TGTGCCAGCTGCGACAGGGCTGAGACTAGCGGGAGTGTAAGAACCGGGGAGCTGTTTTTT; CDR3 protein: CASCDRAETSGSVRTGELFF; J gene: TRBJ2-2; V gene: TRBV18; clone size: NA; D gene: TRBD2
CDR3 DNA: TGTGCCAGCAGCTTGACGACTAGCGGGGCCTGGTTGGAGCAGTACTTC; CDR3 protein: CASSLTTSGAWLEQYF; J gene: TRBJ2-7; V gene: TRBV7-8; clone size: NA; D gene: TRBD2
CDR3 DNA: TGTGCCAGCAGTTTTTTTCGTCTCCGGGACAGGGTCCCGGGTGAGCAGTTCTTC; CDR3 protein: CASSFFRLRDRVPGEQFF; J gene: TRBJ2-1; V gene: TRBV28; clone size: NA; D gene: TRBD1
CDR3 DNA: TGTGCCAGCAGCGCCGGTCGGGACAAGAACACTGAAGCTTTCTTT; CDR3 protein: CASSAGRDKNTEAFF; J gene: TRBJ1-1; V gene: TRBV7-9; clone size: NA; D gene: NA
CDR3 DNA: TGTGCCAGCAGCTTAGATGGGACAGGGGTTTACGAGCAGTACTTC; CDR3 protein: CASSLDGTGVYEQYF; J gene: TRBJ2-7; V gene: TRBV11-2; clone size: NA; D gene: TRBD1
CDR3 DNA: TGTGCCAGCAGCGGTAAGGGGAGCCTCTCAGATACGCAGTATTTT; CDR3 protein: CASSGKGSLSDTQYF; J gene: TRBJ2-3; V gene: TRBV5-4; clone size: NA; D gene: NA
CDR3 DNA: TGTGCCAGCAGTCGACAAGGGCGGTACGAGCAGTACTTC; CDR3 protein: CASSRQGRYEQYF; J gene: TRBJ2-7; V gene: TRBV3-1/TRBV3-2; clone size: NA; D gene: NA
CDR3 DNA: TGTGCCAGCAGCGATCAGGGCGGAGTGAACACTGAAGCTTTCTTT; CDR3 protein: CASSDQGGVNTEAFF; J gene: TRBJ1-1; V gene: TRBV5-5; clone size: NA; D gene: NA
CDR3 DNA: TGTGCCAGCAGCTTAGTAGCCTATGGCTACACCTTC; CDR3 protein: CASSLVAYGYTF; J gene: TRBJ1-2; V gene: TRBV7-2; clone size: NA; D gene: NA
CDR3 DNA: TGCGCCAGCAGCTTACAGGGTGGGACAGGCGAGCAGTACTTC; CDR3 protein: CASSLQGGTGEQYF; J gene: TRBJ2-7; V gene: TRBV5-1; clone size: NA; D gene: TRBD1
CDR3 DNA: TGTGCCACCAGCAGAGATATGAGGGCTGATCAGCCCCAGCATTTT; CDR3 protein: CATSRDMRADQPQHF; J gene: TRBJ1-5; V gene: TRBV15; clone size: NA; D gene: NA
CDR3 DNA: TGTGCCAGCAGCTCAGGTAGCGGGAGTGGAAATGAGCAGTTCTTC; CDR3 protein: CASSSGSGSGNEQFF; J gene: TRBJ2-1; V gene: TRBV7-3; clone size: NA; D gene: TRBD2
CDR3 DNA: TGTGCCTGGAGTGAAATCTATGGCTACACCTTC; CDR3 protein: CAWSEIYGYTF; J gene: TRBJ1-2; V gene: TRBV30; clone size: NA; D gene: NA
CDR3 DNA: TGTGCCAGCAGTTTATGGGGCCCCAGCTCTGGAAACACCATATATTTT; CDR3 protein: CASSLWGPSSGNTIYF; J gene: TRBJ1-3; V gene: TRBV27; clone size: NA; D gene: NA
CDR3 DNA: TGTGCCAGCAGTGGGAGGGCCAGGGGGGGTGAGCAGTTCTTC; CDR3 protein: CASSGRARGGEQFF; J gene: TRBJ2-1; V gene: TRBV11-2; clone size: NA; D gene: NA
CDR3 DNA: TGTGCCAGCAGAAGGATGGGAATTCCTGAAGCTTTCTTT; CDR3 protein: CASRRMGIPEAFF; J gene: TRBJ1-1; V gene: TRBV6-5; clone size: NA; D gene: NA
CDR3 DNA: TGTGCCAGCAGTTTATGGGCGACTAGCGGGGCCTACGAGCAGTACTTC; CDR3 protein: CASSLWATSGAYEQYF; J gene: TRBJ2-7; V gene: TRBV28; clone size: NA; D gene: TRBD2
CDR3 DNA: TGCAGTGCTAGAGTTAACACTGAAGCTTTCTTT; CDR3 protein: CSARVNTEAFF; J gene: TRBJ1-1; V gene: TRBV20-1; clone size: NA; D gene: NA
CDR3 DNA: TGTGCCTGGAGCGAGGATTGGGAGCTGTTTTTT; CDR3 protein: CAWSEDWELFF; J gene: TRBJ2-2; V gene: TRBV30; clone size: NA; D gene: NA